These 25 T cell receptor beta chains were all obtained from the same sample, sequenced in a study of T-cell memory formation after mild COVID-19. TCRdb redid the calling of the 5' RACE reads with MiXCR, one entry per CDR3 protein. Of hundreds of thousands of distinct CDR3 sequences in the sample, around 28% were seen once. The specimen was PBMCs or a T cell subset sorted from them (not recorded which). The receptors originated from an adult woman who had mild COVID-19 (a few samples of this study predate the infection). Cell type and time point are not known.

The gene calls are TRBV21-1 and TRBJ2-7; TRBD1, the D gene given by the table, was not confirmed from the DNA. TRBV21-1 is a documented pseudogene. The CDR3 length is 12 residues. The CDR3 nucleotides read TGTGCCAGCGACAGGGCCGTCTACGAGCAGTACTTC. Translation: CASDRAVYEQYF.

V is TRBV15 and J is TRBJ2-7; D perhaps matches TRBD2 (6 bases). CDR3 length equals 14 residues. Trimming took off 0 bases at V and 3 bases at J, with 9 bases between the two ends. Germline lookup yields CDR1 LNHNV and CDR2 YYDKDF (reference sequence). CDR3 sequence (DNA): TGTGCCACCAGCAGAGAGGGAGGCGGCTACGAGCAGTACTTC. Translating gives CATSREGGGYEQYF.

This chain joins TRBV20-1 and TRBJ2-5; D remains ambiguous. V lost 0 bases to trimming and J lost 0 bases, with 11 bases between them. Germline V CDR1 and CDR2: DFQATT, SNEGSKA (reference sequence). The CDR3 spans 15 residues. CDR3 DNA: TGCAGTGCTAGAGATCTGAGAGTAGACCAAGAGACCCAGTACTTC. It codes for CSARDLRVDQETQYF.

This chain connects TRBV19 to TRBJ2-7; D not resolved. The V end was cut by 1 base, the J end by 0 bases, with 10 bases between. CDR3 length: 15 residues. Germline V lookup: CDR1 LNHDA, CDR2 SQIVND (reference sequence). The CDR3 loop is CASSIARTDSYEQYF. The CDR3 DNA sequence: TGTGCCAGTAGTATAGCCCGGACGGACTCCTACGAGCAGTACTTC.

The chain is built from TRBV3-1 and TRBJ2-2, with 14 nucleotides matching TRBD2. From germline, CDR1 is LGHDT and CDR2 YNNKEL (reference sequence). The CDR3 contains 19 residues. The trim removed 3 bases at V and 2 bases at J, leaving 8 bases unmatched. CDR3: CASSQVTSGRASNTGELFF. CDR3 nucleotide sequence: TGTGCCAGCAGCCAGGTGACTAGCGGGAGGGCCAGCAACACCGGGGAGCTGTTTTTT.

This clonotype showed up just a few times. This rearrangement joins TRBV12-3 or TRBV12-4 to TRBJ2-3; the D call may be TRBD1 or TRBD2 (5 bases each). The germline V and J ends were trimmed by 8 bases and 0 bases, with 18 bases remaining between them. The CDR3 sequence is 16 residues long. CDR3 DNA sequence: TGTGCCAGCTCGAGACGGGACGGTGCTAGCACAGATACGCAGTATTTT. It codes for CASSRRDGASTDTQYF.

The genes are TRBV7-8 and TRBJ1-1; a possible D gene is TRBD1 (5 bases). Germline CDR1 SGHVS, CDR2 FQNEAQ. V was pared by 4 bases and J by 3 bases, with 15 bases between. This CDR3 has 15 residues. As DNA, the CDR3 is TGTGCCAGCAGCTCGGCGCAGGGAGGGTACACTGAAGCTTTCTTT. Protein product: CASSSAQGGYTEAFF.

This clonotype was observed a few times. The rearrangement joins TRBV20-1 to TRBJ1-5; D call uncertain. The germline gives CDR1 DFQATT, CDR2 SNEGSKA (reference sequence). There are 14 residues in the CDR3. V was clipped by 3 bases and J by 2 bases, with 11 bases between them. CDR3: CSARQRQGNQPQHF. The CDR3, as DNA: TGCAGTGCTAGGCAGAGGCAGGGCAATCAGCCCCAGCATTTT.

V is TRBV20-1 and J is TRBJ2-2, with a possible D match to TRBD1 (5 bases). Germline values: CDR1 DFQATT, CDR2 SNEGSKA (reference sequence). The CDR3 totals 12 residues. The V and J ends lost 1 base and 11 bases respectively, with 11 bases between them. CDR3 in amino acids: CSARAQGRELFF. CDR3 DNA: TGCAGTGCTAGAGCCCAGGGTAGAGAGCTGTTTTTT.

The table lists this clonotype with a few counts. The V and J genes are TRBV5-1 and TRBJ2-5; 8 bases are shared with TRBD2. CDR3 length equals 15 residues. Trimming cost V 1 base and J 2 bases; bases outside gene matches: 4. Per the germline V gene, CDR1 is SGHRS and CDR2 is YFSETQ. CDR3 region: CASSLILAGQETQYF. Here the CDR3 DNA reads TGCGCCAGCAGCTTGATCTTAGCGGGGCAAGAGACCCAGTACTTC.

The J gene is TRBJ1-1, the V gene TRBV5-1; 8 positions match TRBD1. The germline V gene has CDR1 SGHRS and CDR2 YFSETQ. Losses at the gene ends were 4 bases for V and 1 base for J; bases not matched to a gene: 6. The length of the CDR3 is 15 residues. The CDR3 coding sequence is TGCGCCAGCAGCGGATGGACAGGGACGAACACTGAAGCTTTCTTT. It yields the protein CASSGWTGTNTEAFF.

This clonotype came up a few times. V and J are TRBV20-1 and TRBJ1-2, with 7 bases that match TRBD1. Trimming took 6 bases from V and 2 from J; bases not matched to a gene: 12. This CDR3 is 15 amino acids long. Looked up from germline, CDR1 is DFQATT and CDR2 is SNEGSKA (reference sequence). The CDR3 nucleotides are TGCAGTGCCCGAAGGGGGCTAACAGGGAACTATGGCTACACCTTC. Translated, it gives CSARRGLTGNYGYTF.

The rearrangement uses TRBV12-3 or TRBV12-4 and TRBJ2-5; tentative D call: TRBD1 (5 bases). The CDR3 covers 14 residues. V lost 3 bases, J lost 1 base, and 9 bases lay in between. The CDR3 region is CASSFRTPQETQYF. For the CDR3, the DNA is TGTGCCAGCAGTTTTAGGACACCCCAAGAGACCCAGTACTTC.

A few counts support this clonotype. This sequence joins TRBV7-8 and TRBJ2-5; D is possibly TRBD1 (6 bases). This CDR3 has 16 residues. Germline CDR1 reads SGHVS; CDR2 reads FQNEAQ. Trimming shortened V by 3 bases and J by 5 bases, and 19 bases separated the two germline ends. The CDR3 reads CASSLGQGPRLETQYF. CDR3 nucleotides: TGTGCCAGCAGCTTGGGGCAGGGGCCCAGACTTGAGACCCAGTACTTC.

This clonotype occurred a few times. V is TRBV15 and J is TRBJ2-7, with D tentatively TRBD2 (5 bases). The length of the CDR3 is 14 residues. V lost 0 bases, J lost 3 bases, and 9 bases lay in between. Germline loops: CDR1 LNHNV, CDR2 YYDKDF (reference sequence). For the CDR3, the DNA is TGTGCCACCAGCAGAGATTCGGCGGGCTACGAGCAGTACTTC. This sequence encodes CATSRDSAGYEQYF.

The chain joins TRBV12-5 to TRBJ1-1, with a weak D call TRBD1 (5 bases). Germline-derived CDR1 and CDR2 are LGHNT and FRNRAP. The CDR3 totals 14 residues. V was clipped by 6 bases and J by 5 bases, with 16 bases between them. The CDR3 coding sequence is TGTGCTAGTGGCCGAGGGGTCGGAAAGACTGAAGCTTTCTTT. This codes for CASGRGVGKTEAFF.

The chain is built from TRBV12-3 or TRBV12-4 and TRBJ2-7, with a weak D call TRBD1 (7 bases). The V and J ends lost 3 bases and 3 bases respectively, with 21 bases between them. This CDR3 is built from 17 residues. Here the CDR3 DNA reads TGTGCCAGCAGTTTTAGGGGGGTGGGGACAGATATCTACGAGCAGTACTTC. Translation gives CASSFRGVGTDIYEQYF.

This rearrangement joins TRBV2 to TRBJ2-5; D is uncertain. CDR1 SNHLY and CDR2 FYNNEI come from the germline V gene. With 0 bases removed from V and 2 bases from J, the gap between germline ends came to 10 bases. CDR3 length equals 15 residues. The chain's CDR3 is CASSEATAYQETQYF. In nucleotides, the CDR3 is TGTGCCAGCAGTGAAGCAACAGCTTATCAAGAGACCCAGTACTTC.

This clonotype has a handful of counts. This rearrangement joins TRBV20-1 to TRBJ2-3, with D maybe TRBD1 (6 bases). This CDR3 has 14 residues. CDR1 DFQATT and CDR2 SNEGSKA come from the germline V gene (reference sequence). Between the trimmed V and J ends, which lost 2 bases and 0 bases, there was a span of 9 bases. CDR3 residues: CSARQGLSTDTQYF. The CDR3 nucleotides read TGCAGTGCTAGACAGGGGCTTAGCACAGATACGCAGTATTTT.

There are a few counts of this clonotype. This chain joins TRBV3-1 and TRBJ1-5, with D possibly TRBD1 on 5 matching bases. This CDR3 has 16 residues. The germline V gene encodes CDR1 LGHDT and CDR2 YNNKEL (reference sequence). Trimming left V 2 bases short and J 2 bases short, with 13 bases between. The CDR3 DNA sequence: TGTGCCAGCAGCCAATCGGCGGGGCTCGGCAATCAGCCCCAGCATTTT. Protein sequence: CASSQSAGLGNQPQHF.

This clonotype has more than one count but fewer than ten. This chain joins TRBV7-2 and TRBJ2-5; possible D gene TRBD2, 6 bases. Trimming took off 7 bases at V and 5 bases at J, with 14 bases between the two ends. This CDR3 has 13 residues. Per the germline V gene, CDR1 is SGHTA and CDR2 is FQGNSA. As DNA, the CDR3 is TGTGCCAGCATTGTGGGAGGTTTGGAGACCCAGTACTTC. As protein: CASIVGGLETQYF.

The chain recombines TRBV7-9 with TRBJ1-1; D not certain. The CDR3 is 14 amino acids. Germline V CDR1 and CDR2: SEHNR, FQNEAQ (reference sequence). V gave up 1 base and J gave up 4 bases, with 10 bases separating them. This chain's CDR3 is CASSLVQSFTEAFF. The CDR3 DNA reads as TGTGCCAGCAGCTTAGTCCAATCTTTCACTGAAGCTTTCTTT. Full variable domain (rest looked up from reference TRBV7-9 and TRBJ1-1): DTGVSQNPRHKITKRGQNVTFRCDPISEHNRLYWYRQTLGQGPEFLTYFQNEAQLEKSRLLSDRFSAERPKGSFSTLEIQRTEQGDSAMYLCASSLVQSFTEAFFGQGTRLTVV.

This clonotype has more than one count but fewer than ten. The rearrangement links TRBV29-1 to TRBJ2-1; D tentatively reads TRBD1 or TRBD2 (6 bases each). Trimming cost V 3 bases and J 1 base, with 19 bases left between them. Germline V lookup: CDR1 SQVTM, CDR2 ANQGSEA. This CDR3 spans 17 amino acids. CDR3 region: CSVEGGGSDASYNEQFF. The CDR3 DNA is TGCAGCGTTGAGGGGGGCGGATCCGACGCATCCTACAATGAGCAGTTCTTC.

The chain is built from TRBV7-6 and TRBJ2-3, with 7 nucleotides matching TRBD2. Germline-derived CDR1 and CDR2 are SGHVS and FNYEAQ. CDR3 length: 13 residues. V gave up 2 bases and J gave up 6 bases; unmatched junction bases: 2. CDR3 in amino acids: CASSLPGGDTQYF. The CDR3 region has the DNA TGTGCCAGCAGCTTACCCGGGGGGGATACGCAGTATTTT.

This clonotype appeared once. The chain is built from TRBV19 and TRBJ1-2; D is perhaps TRBD1 (6 bases). The V gene's germline CDR1 is LNHDA and CDR2 SQIVND (reference sequence). The V and J ends lost 3 bases and 4 bases respectively, with 9 bases between them. CDR3 length: 13 amino acids. The CDR3 protein is CASSISGAYGYTF. Here the CDR3 DNA reads TGTGCCAGTAGTATTTCGGGGGCCTATGGCTACACCTTC.